This T cell receptor beta chain is from a study of cytomegalovirus exposure and HLA in healthy donors. Germline V lookup: CDR1 GTSNPN, CDR2 SVGIG (reference sequence). The CDR3 runs 14 residues. Trimming at V came to 3 bases and at J to 1 base, leaving 3 bases not matched to a gene. With 60 Vbeta and 13 Jbeta primers, the PCR was carried out. Method: immunoSEQ multiplex PCR; TCRdb's copy keeps in-frame clones and lacks some. In all, the sample yields approximately 130,000 clones. The sample was PBMCs. The origin of this receptor is a woman aged 55-69 years in good health and CMV-seronegative. The J gene is TRBJ2-4, the V gene TRBV30; TRBD1 agrees at 7 bases. DNA of the CDR3: TGTGCCTGGAGCAAGGGACAGGCCAAAAACATTCAGTACTTC. Translation: CAWSKGQAKNIQYF. Full variable domain (missing parts from reference TRBV30 and TRBJ2-4): SQTIHQWPATLVQPVGSPLSLECTVEGTSNPNLYWYRQAAGRGLQLLFYSVGIGQISSEVPQNLSASRPQDRQFILSSKKLLLSDSGFYLCAWSKGQAKNIQYFGAGTRLSVL.